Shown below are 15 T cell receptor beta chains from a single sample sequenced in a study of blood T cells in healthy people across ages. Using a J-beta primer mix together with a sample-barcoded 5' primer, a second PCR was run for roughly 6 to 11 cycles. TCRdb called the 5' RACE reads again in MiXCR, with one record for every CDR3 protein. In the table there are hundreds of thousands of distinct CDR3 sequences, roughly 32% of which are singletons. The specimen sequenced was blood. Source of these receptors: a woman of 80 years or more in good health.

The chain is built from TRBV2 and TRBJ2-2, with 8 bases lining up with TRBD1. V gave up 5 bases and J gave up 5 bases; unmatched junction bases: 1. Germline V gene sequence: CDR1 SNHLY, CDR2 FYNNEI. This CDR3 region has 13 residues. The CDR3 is CASSRDRTGELFF. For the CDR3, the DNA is TGTGCCAGCAGTAGGGACAGGACCGGGGAGCTGTTTTTT.

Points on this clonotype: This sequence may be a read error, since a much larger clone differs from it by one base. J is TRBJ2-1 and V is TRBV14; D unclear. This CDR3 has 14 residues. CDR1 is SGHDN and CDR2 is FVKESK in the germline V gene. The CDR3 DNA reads TGTGCCAGCAGCCAAGGCCTCAGTGGGAATGAGCTGTTCTTC. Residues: CASSQGLSGNELFF.

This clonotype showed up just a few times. In DNA form, the CDR3 reads TGTGCCAGCAGTTTACAGGGCCCCCATATGAACACTGAAGCTTTCTTT. Amino acids: CASSLQGPHMNTEAFF. The chain couples TRBV27 to TRBJ1-1; tentative D call: TRBD1 (5 bases). Germline V gene data show CDR1 as MNHEY and CDR2 as SMNVEV (reference sequence). The length of the CDR3 is 16 residues. Trimming removed 2 bases from V and 0 bases from J, with 13 bases in between.

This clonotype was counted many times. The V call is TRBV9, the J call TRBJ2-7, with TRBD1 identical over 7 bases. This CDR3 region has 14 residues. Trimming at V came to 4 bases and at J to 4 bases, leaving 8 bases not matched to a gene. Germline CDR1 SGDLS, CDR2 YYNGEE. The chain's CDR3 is CASSPRDSFYEQYF. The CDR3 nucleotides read TGTGCCAGCAGCCCCCGGGACAGCTTTTACGAGCAGTACTTC.

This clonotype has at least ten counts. The DNA of the CDR3 is TGTGCCAGCAGCCCGATAACGGGGGCCTATGGCTACACCTTC. Residues: CASSPITGAYGYTF. V gene TRBV5-4 combines with J gene TRBJ1-2; tentatively, D is TRBD1 (6 bases). V lost 4 bases, J lost 4 bases, and 14 bases lay in between. CDR1 and CDR2 from the germline V gene are SGHNT and YYREEE (reference sequence). The CDR3 runs to 14 residues.

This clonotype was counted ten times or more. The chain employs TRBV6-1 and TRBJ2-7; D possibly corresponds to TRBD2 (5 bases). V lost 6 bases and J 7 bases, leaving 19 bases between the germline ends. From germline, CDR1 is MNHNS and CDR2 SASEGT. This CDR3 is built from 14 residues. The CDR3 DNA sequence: TGTGCCAGCAGGGCCGGGTCGCTAGGAGGAGAGCAGTACTTC. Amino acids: CASRAGSLGGEQYF.

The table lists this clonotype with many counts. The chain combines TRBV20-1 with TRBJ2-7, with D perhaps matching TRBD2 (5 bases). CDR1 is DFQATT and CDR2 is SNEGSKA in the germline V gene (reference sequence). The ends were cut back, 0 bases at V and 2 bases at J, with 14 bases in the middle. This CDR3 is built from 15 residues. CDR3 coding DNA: TGCAGTGCTAGAGATAACACCCCGCGGGCCTACGAGCAGTACTTC. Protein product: CSARDNTPRAYEQYF.

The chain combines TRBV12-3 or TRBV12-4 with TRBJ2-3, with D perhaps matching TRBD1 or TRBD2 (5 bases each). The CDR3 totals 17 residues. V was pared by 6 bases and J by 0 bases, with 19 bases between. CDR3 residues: CASSSPGTPMSTDTQYF. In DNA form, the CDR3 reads TGTGCCAGCAGCTCACCCGGGACCCCAATGAGCACAGATACGCAGTATTTT.

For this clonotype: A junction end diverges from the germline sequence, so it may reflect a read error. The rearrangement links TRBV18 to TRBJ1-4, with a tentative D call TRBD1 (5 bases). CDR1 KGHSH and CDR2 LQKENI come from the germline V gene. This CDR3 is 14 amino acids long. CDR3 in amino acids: CASAPDIANEKLFF. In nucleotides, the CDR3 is TGTGCCAGCGCACCGGACATTGCTAATGAAAAACTGTTTTTT.

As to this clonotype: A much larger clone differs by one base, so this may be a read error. For the CDR3, the DNA is TGTGCCAGCAGTTACACAGGGGCAACTAATGAAAAACGGTTTTTT. Translated: CASSYTGATNEKRFF. V usage is TRBV6-5 and J usage is TRBJ1-4, with 7 bases identical to TRBD1. Looked up from germline, CDR1 is MNHEY and CDR2 is SVGAGI. The CDR3 is 15 amino acids.

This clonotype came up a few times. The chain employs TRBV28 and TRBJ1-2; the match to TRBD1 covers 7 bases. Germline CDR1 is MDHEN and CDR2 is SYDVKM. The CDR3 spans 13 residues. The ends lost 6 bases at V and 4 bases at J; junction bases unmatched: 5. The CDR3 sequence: CASRTGAVYGYTF. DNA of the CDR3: TGTGCCAGCAGAACAGGGGCGGTCTATGGCTACACCTTC.

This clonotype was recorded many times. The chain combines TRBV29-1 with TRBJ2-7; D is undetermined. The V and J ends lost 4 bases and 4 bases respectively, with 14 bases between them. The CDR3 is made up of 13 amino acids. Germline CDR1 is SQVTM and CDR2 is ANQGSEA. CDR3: CSVGVVFGYEQYF. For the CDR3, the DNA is TGCAGCGTTGGCGTGGTATTTGGTTACGAGCAGTACTTC.

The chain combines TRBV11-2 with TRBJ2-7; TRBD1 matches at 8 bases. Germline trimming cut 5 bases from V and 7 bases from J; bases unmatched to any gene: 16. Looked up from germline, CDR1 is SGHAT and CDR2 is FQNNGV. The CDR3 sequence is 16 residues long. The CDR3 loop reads CASSPMRGQGAGEQYF. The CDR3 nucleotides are TGTGCCAGCAGCCCCATGAGGGGGCAGGGGGCGGGAGAGCAGTACTTC.

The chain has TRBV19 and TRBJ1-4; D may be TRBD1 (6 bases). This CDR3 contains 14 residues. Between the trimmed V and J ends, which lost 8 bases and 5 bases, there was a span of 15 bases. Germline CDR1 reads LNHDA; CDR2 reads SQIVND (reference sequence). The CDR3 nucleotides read TGTGCCAGTTCCGGGGGGCAACCCAATGAAAAACTGTTTTTT. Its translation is CASSGGQPNEKLFF.

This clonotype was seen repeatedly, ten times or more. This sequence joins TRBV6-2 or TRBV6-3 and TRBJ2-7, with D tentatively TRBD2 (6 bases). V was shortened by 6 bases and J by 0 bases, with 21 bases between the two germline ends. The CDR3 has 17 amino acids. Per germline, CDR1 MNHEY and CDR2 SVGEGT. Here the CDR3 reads CASRSAWGTSDSYEQYF. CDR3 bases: TGTGCCAGCAGATCGGCTTGGGGGACTTCTGACTCCTACGAGCAGTACTTC.